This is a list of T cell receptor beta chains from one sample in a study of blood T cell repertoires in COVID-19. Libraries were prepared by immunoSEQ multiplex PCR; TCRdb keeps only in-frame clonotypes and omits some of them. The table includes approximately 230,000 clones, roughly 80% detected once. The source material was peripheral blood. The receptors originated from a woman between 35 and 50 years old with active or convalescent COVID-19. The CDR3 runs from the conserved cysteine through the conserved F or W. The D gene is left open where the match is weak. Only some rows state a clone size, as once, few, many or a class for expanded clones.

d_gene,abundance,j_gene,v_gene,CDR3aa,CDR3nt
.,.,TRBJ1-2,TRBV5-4,CASSSWTRGGNYGYTF,TGTGCCAGCAGCTCATGGACAAGGGGCGGTAACTATGGCTACACCTTC
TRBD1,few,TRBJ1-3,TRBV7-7,CASTILGHRGAYEGNTIYF,TGTGCCAGCACCATATTAGGCCACAGGGGCGCCTATGAAGGAAACACCATATATTTT
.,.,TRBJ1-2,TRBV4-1,CASSQDSARLYTF,TGCGCCAGCAGCCAAGACTCTGCCAGGCTCTACACCTTC
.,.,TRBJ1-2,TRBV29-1,CSVDPGGVGYTF,TGCAGCGTTGACCCGGGAGGCGTGGGCTACACCTTC
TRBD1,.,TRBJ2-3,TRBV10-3,CAISPGTGVDTQYF,TGTGCCATCAGCCCCGGGACAGGAGTAGATACGCAGTATTTT
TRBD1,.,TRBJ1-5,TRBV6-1,CASSARDRGDNQPQHF,TGTGCCAGCAGTGCCCGGGACAGGGGGGACAATCAGCCCCAGCATTTT
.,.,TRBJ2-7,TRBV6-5,CASSFGQSYEQYF,TGTGCCAGCAGTTTCGGACAGTCCTACGAGCAGTACTTC
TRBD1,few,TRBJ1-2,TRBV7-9,CASSFTGGPYGYTF,TGTGCCAGCAGTTTTACAGGGGGACCCTATGGCTACACCTTC
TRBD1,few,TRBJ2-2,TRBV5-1,CASSGGQRQNTGELFF,TGCGCCAGCAGCGGGGGACAGAGACAGAACACCGGGGAGCTGTTTTTT
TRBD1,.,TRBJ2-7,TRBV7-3,CASSLKGAAEQYF,TGTGCCAGCAGCTTGAAGGGGGCAGCCGAGCAGTACTTC
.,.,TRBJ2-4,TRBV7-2,CASSLGGAAKNIQYF,TGTGCCAGCAGCTTAGGGGGCGCCGCCAAAAACATTCAGTACTTC
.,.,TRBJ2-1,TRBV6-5,CASSYSGSAYNEQFF,TGTGCCAGCAGTTACTCGGGCTCGGCCTACAATGAGCAGTTCTTC
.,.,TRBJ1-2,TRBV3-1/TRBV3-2,CASSPTDENYGYTF,TGTGCCAGCAGCCCGACAGATGAGAACTATGGCTACACCTTC
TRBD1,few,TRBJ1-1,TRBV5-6,CASSSGDRGAGTEAFF,TGTGCCAGCAGCTCCGGGGACAGGGGCGCAGGCACTGAAGCTTTCTTT
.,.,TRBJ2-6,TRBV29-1,CSVDLASGANVLTF,TGCAGCGTTGACTTAGCGTCCGGGGCCAACGTCCTGACTTTC
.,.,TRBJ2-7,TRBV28,CASSSRDRKSYF,TGTGCCAGCAGTTCGAGAGATAGAAAGTCGTACTTC
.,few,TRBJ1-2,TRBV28,CALYHPQGGYTF,TGTGCCCTCTACCACCCGCAGGGTGGCTACACCTTC
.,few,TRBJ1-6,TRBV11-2,CASSSFQERTNSPLHF,TGTGCCAGTAGCAGCTTCCAAGAGCGGACCAATTCACCCCTCCACTTT
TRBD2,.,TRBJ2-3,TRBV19,CASSIAGTKRDTQYF,TGTGCCAGTAGTATAGCGGGGACTAAGAGAGATACGCAGTATTTT
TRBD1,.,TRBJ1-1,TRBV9,CASSGRTGDYTEAFF,TGTGCCAGCAGCGGCCGTACAGGGGATTACACTGAAGCTTTCTTT
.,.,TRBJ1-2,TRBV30,CACNGRGGEGGYTF,TGTGCCTGTAACGGAAGAGGGGGGGAGGGCGGCTACACCTTC
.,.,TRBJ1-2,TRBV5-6,CASSAMGAHGYTF,TGTGCCAGCAGCGCTATGGGGGCTCATGGCTACACCTTC
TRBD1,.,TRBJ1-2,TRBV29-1,CSVAGTGVNYGYTF,TGCAGCGTTGCCGGGACAGGGGTCAACTATGGCTACACCTTC
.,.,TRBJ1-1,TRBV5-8,CASSPVVRVATEAFF,TGTGCCAGCAGCCCGGTGGTCAGGGTGGCGACTGAAGCTTTCTTT
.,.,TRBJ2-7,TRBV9,CASSPRTGTYEQYF,TGTGCCAGCAGCCCTCGGACTGGAACCTACGAGCAGTACTTC
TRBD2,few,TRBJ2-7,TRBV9,CASSPGLAGGSYEQYF,TGTGCCAGCAGCCCGGGACTAGCGGGGGGGTCGTACGAGCAGTACTTC
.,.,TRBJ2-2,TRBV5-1,CASKDSAGELFF,TGCGCCAGCAAGGACAGTGCAGGGGAGCTGTTTTTT
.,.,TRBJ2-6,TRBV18,CASSPLIVAESSGANVLTF,TGTGCCAGCTCACCACTGATTGTGGCAGAATCCTCTGGGGCCAACGTCCTGACTTTC
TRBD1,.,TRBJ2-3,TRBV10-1,CASSDGTVSTDTQYF,TGCGCCAGCAGTGATGGGACAGTCAGCACAGATACGCAGTATTTT
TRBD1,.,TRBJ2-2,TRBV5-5,CASSFLGQGRAGELFF,TGTGCCAGCAGCTTCTTAGGACAGGGAAGGGCCGGGGAGCTGTTTTTT
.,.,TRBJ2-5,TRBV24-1,CATSEEDRRKETQYF,TGTGCCACCAGTGAAGAGGACAGACGTAAAGAGACCCAGTACTTC
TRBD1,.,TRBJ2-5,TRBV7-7,CASSFRPGQGAETQYF,TGTGCCAGCAGCTTTAGGCCGGGACAGGGGGCTGAGACCCAGTACTTC
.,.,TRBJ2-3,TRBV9,CASSVQGFSTDTQYF,TGTGCCAGCAGCGTACAGGGGTTTAGCACAGATACGCAGTATTTT
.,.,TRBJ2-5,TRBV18,CASSPGGNLLQETQYF,TGTGCCAGCTCACCAGGCGGAAACCTCTTGCAAGAGACCCAGTACTTC
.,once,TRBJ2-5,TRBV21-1,CASSKSLLRDTQETQYF,TGTGCCAGCAGCAAGTCTTTACTCCGGGACACCCAAGAGACCCAGTACTTC
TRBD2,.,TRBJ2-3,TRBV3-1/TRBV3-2,CASSQDLRGARTQYF,TGTGCCAGCAGCCAAGATTTGCGGGGGGCCCGTACGCAGTATTTT
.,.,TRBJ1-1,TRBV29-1,CSVEIQGRVTEAFF,TGCAGCGTTGAAATCCAGGGGCGAGTTACTGAAGCTTTCTTT
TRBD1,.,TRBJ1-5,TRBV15,CATSRGDRFSNQPQHF,TGTGCCACCAGCAGAGGGGACAGGTTTTCCAATCAGCCCCAGCATTTT
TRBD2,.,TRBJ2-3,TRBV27,CASSTKRGGRTDTQYF,TGTGCCAGCAGTACGAAGCGGGGGGGCCGGACAGATACGCAGTATTTT
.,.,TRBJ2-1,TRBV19,CASNPGAKLSYNEQFF,TGTGCCAGTAACCCAGGCGCCAAACTCTCCTACAATGAGCAGTTCTTC
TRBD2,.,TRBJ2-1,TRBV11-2,CASSLAGSGTTGGQFF,TGTGCCAGCAGCTTAGCTGGCTCGGGCACTACGGGAGGGCAGTTCTTC
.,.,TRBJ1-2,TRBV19,CASSPRDGIFHGYTF,TGTGCCAGTAGTCCGCGGGACGGTATTTTCCATGGCTACACCTTC
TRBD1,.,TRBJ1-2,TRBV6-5,CASSTPRTGYGYTF,TGTGCCAGCAGTACCCCAAGGACAGGGTATGGCTACACCTTC
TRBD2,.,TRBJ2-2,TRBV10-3,CAISRGGTDTGELFF,TGTGCCATCAGTCGCGGGGGGACGGACACCGGGGAGCTGTTTTTT
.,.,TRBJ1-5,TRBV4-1,CASSQGPLTVPQPQHF,TGCGCCAGCAGCCAAGGCCCTCTGACAGTTCCCCAGCCCCAGCATTTT
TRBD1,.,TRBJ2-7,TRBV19,CASSKTGEPTYEQYF,TGTGCCAGTAGTAAGACAGGGGAGCCTACCTACGAGCAGTACTTC
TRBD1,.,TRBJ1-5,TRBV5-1,CASSLGDRSNSNQPQHF,TGCGCCAGCAGCTTGGGGGACAGGAGTAATAGCAATCAGCCCCAGCATTTT
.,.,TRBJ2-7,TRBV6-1,CASSDGGGGTAYFYEQYF,TGTGCCAGCAGTGACGGCGGAGGGGGGACAGCCTATTTCTACGAGCAGTACTTC
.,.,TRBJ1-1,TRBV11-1,CASSPRFMNTEAFF,TGTGCCAGCAGTCCCAGGTTTATGAACACTGAAGCTTTCTTT
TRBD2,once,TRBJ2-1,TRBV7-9,CASSRGGANEQFF,TGTGCCAGCAGCCGCGGGGGGGCCAATGAGCAGTTCTTC
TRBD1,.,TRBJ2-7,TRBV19,CASSIAGQGAPIYEQYF,TGTGCCAGTAGTATAGCGGGACAGGGGGCCCCCATCTACGAGCAGTACTTC
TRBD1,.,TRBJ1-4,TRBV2,CASSPTGGQNEKLFF,TGTGCCAGCAGTCCAACAGGGGGTCAGAATGAAAAACTGTTTTTT
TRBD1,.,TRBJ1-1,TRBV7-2,CASSLDRAEHTEAFF,TGTGCCAGCAGCCTCGACAGGGCGGAACACACTGAAGCTTTCTTT
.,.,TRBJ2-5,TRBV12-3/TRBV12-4,CASSLAGSETQYF,TGTGCCAGCAGTTTAGCAGGGAGCGAGACCCAGTACTTC
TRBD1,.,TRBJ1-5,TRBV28,CASRPTLSGQRNQPQHF,TGTGCCAGCAGACCAACCCTCTCGGGACAGCGTAATCAGCCCCAGCATTTT